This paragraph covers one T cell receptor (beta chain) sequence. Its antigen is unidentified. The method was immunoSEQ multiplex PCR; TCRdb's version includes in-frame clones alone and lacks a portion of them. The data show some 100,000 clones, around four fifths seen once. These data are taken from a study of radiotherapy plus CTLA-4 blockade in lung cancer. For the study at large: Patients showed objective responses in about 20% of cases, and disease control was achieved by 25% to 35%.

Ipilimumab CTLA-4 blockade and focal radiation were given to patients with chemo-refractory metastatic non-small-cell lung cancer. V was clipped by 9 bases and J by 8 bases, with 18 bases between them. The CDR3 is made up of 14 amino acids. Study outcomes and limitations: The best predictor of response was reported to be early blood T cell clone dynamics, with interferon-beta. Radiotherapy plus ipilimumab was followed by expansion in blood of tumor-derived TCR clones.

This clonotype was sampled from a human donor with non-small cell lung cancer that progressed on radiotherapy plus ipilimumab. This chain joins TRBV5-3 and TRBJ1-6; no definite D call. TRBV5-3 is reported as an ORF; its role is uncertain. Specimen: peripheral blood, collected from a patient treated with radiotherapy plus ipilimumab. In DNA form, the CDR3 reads TGTGCCACCTCAACTCGGGGTTCGCATTCACCCCTCCACTTT. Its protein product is CATSTRGSHSPLHF.